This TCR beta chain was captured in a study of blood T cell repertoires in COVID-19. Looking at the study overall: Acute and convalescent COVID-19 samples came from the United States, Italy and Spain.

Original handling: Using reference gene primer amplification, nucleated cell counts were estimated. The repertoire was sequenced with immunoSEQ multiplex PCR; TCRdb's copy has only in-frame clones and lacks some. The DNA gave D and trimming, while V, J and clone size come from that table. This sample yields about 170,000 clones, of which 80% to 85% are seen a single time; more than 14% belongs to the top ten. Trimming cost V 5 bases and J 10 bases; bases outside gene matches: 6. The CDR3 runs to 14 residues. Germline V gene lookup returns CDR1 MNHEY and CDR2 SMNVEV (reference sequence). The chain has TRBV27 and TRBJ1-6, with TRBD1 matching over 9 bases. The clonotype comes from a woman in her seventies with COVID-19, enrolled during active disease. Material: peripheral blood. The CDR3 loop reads CASSPGTGSSPLHF. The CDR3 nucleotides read TGTGCCAGCAGTCCCGGGACAGGGAGCTCACCCCTCCACTTT.